This T cell receptor (beta chain) is drawn from a study of response to subunit inactivated influenza vaccine. Study-wide findings and caveats: T cells newly recruited by each seasonal influenza vaccination are few, the authors suggested.

Germline assignment: CDR1 SGHRS and CDR2 YFSETQ. This CDR3 region has 17 residues. The ends were cut back, 0 bases at V and 0 bases at J, with 16 bases in the middle. Each CDR3 protein is one row after TCRdb ran MiXCR on the RT-PCR reads. The repertoire holds roughly 500,000 distinct CDR3 sequences, with roughly 27% as singletons. This clonotype was counted a few times. What it binds is not known. The chain recombines TRBV5-1 with TRBJ2-7, with D hard to call. The receptor comes from a middle-aged man who received an inactivated influenza vaccine. The source material was CD4+ T cells sorted from PBMCs, sampled around 5 days after vaccination. CDR3 bases: TGCGCCAGCAGCTTGGTTCGTTCACTTTCGGGCTCCTACGAGCAGTACTTC. Translated: CASSLVRSLSGSYEQYF.